Included here is one T cell receptor (beta chain) sequence, with context. The data stem from a study of PD-L1 blockade in urothelial cancer. Study overall: Patients with male sex and bladder-origin urothelial cancer accounted for most of the roughly 30 enrolled.

The germline V gene has CDR1 MNHNS and CDR2 SASEGT. The CDR3 sequence is 16 residues long. The V gene end was trimmed by 4 bases and the J gene end by 8 bases; junction bases not matched to a gene: 7. Locally advanced or metastatic urothelial carcinoma affected the patients. Libraries were prepared by immunoSEQ multiplex PCR; TCRdb keeps only in-frame clonotypes and omits some of them. Of roughly 100,000 clones in the sample, about 85% were seen once. This TCR came from a man between 45 and 60 years old with urothelial cancer. The chain carries TRBV6-1 and TRBJ2-1; the match to TRBD2 covers 14 bases. The source was PBMCs, collected around atezolizumab (anti-PD-L1) treatment. The CDR3, as DNA: TGTGCCAGCAGTGTGACTAGCGGGAGGGAAGCTTATGAGCAGTTCTTC. Protein sequence: CASSVTSGREAYEQFF.